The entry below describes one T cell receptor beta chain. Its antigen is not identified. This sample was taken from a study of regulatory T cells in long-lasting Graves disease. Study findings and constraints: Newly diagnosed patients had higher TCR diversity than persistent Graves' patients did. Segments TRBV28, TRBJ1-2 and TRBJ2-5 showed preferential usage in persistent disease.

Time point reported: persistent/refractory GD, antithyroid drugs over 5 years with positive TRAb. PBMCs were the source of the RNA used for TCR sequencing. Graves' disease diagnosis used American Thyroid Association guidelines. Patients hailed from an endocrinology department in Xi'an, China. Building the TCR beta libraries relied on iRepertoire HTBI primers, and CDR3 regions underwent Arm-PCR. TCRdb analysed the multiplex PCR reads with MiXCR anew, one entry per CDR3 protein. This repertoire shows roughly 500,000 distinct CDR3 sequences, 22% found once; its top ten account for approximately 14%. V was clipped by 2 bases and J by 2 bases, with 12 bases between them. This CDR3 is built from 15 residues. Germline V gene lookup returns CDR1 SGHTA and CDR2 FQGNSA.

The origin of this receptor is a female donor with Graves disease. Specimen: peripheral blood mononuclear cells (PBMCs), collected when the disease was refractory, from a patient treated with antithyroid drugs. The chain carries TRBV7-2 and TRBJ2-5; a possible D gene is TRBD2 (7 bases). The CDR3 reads CASSLTRGRQETQYF. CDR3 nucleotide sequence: TGTGCCAGCAGCTTAACGCGGGGGCGGCAAGAGACCCAGTACTTC.